A selection of T cell receptor beta chains follows, all from one sample in a study of cytomegalovirus exposure and HLA in healthy donors. Profiling relied on immunoSEQ multiplex PCR, and the TCRdb table lists in-frame clones only, not all of them. The data contain around 150,000 clones, about 80% of them singletons. The sequencing sample was made of PBMCs. The receptors here all came from a man aged 25-45 years in good health and CMV-seropositive. CDR3s leave out the opening cysteine and the closing phenylalanine or tryptophan. Each record gives: V gene, J gene, CDR3 protein.

>TRBV2|TRBJ2-7
ASKDQGVYEQY
>TRBV2|TRBJ2-7
ASISAASSSYEQY
>TRBV30|TRBJ1-5
AWSRQGGQPQH
>TRBV29-1|TRBJ1-4
SVDSGESGEKLF
>TRBV7-2|TRBJ2-7
ASSFQGQGFGEQY
>TRBV11-2|TRBJ2-1
ASSQTGGDYNEQF
>TRBV6-6|TRBJ1-6
ASSSQGSRANSPLH
>TRBV6-5|TRBJ1-5
ASSYSRNQPQH
>TRBV7-9|TRBJ1-1
ASSLRTVSNTEAF
>TRBV9|TRBJ1-1
ASSVGGSGGAF
>TRBV2|TRBJ1-1
ATSRDRGRMNTEAF
>TRBV25-1|TRBJ2-3
ASSQTGGTDTQY
>TRBV11-2|TRBJ2-3
ASSLWGTGGTDTQY
>TRBV2|TRBJ1-5
ASTRDTSNQPQH
>TRBV30|TRBJ2-7
AWSRGFEQY
>TRBV19|TRBJ1-1
ASSIVWTGVEGAF
>TRBV2|TRBJ1-1
ASNPGTGAMNTEAF
>TRBV4-2|TRBJ1-5
ASSPGGSAYSNQPQH
>TRBV2|TRBJ2-4
ASRLQGAKNIQY
>TRBV14|TRBJ2-7
ASSRVSGGYEQY
>TRBV6-6|TRBJ2-7
ASMEGGDRTYEQY
>TRBV2|TRBJ2-7
ASSWTDSYEQY
>TRBV7-9|TRBJ1-4
ASSLGEAATNEKLF
>TRBV28|TRBJ2-7
ASSLGGREGNEQY